The T cell receptor beta chain described here comes from a study of T cells in tuberculosis (dated by TCRdb to about 2018). Broadly, across the study: In the study, CD1B tetramers and high-throughput TCR immunosequencing were combined to characterize T cells specific for the mycobacterial lipid antigen glucose monomycolate (GMM). In a South African clinical cohort, IGRA-negative adolescents, IGRA-positive adolescents with latent tuberculosis and adults with active tuberculosis were compared, with more than 8 people in each group. The investigation overall reported the following: Clinical samples were chosen by availability of cryopreserved specimens, and active tuberculosis cases were adults while controls were adolescents. With the diverse GMM-specific repertoire as input, a classifier achieved approximately 90% accuracy (AUROC 0.75 to 0.95), whereas GEM motif frequencies as input gave more than 55% accuracy. Smaller NN-distances were partly driven by shorter CDR3-alpha lengths in active tuberculosis patients, and statistical significance was not reached for the TCR-beta difference. Smaller mean NN-distances to GMM-specific TCRs were observed in active tuberculosis TCR-alpha repertoires than in IGRA-negative controls, suggesting clonal expansion of GMM-specific TCRs.

Points on this clone: The specificity of this receptor is unknown. Nothing much larger sits one base from this clone, and base qualities are not available.

At study entry, adolescents were screened for latent tuberculosis infection using a tuberculin skin test and the QuantiFERON-TB GOLD In-Tube IGRA. Immunosequencing of unsorted cryopreserved PBMC covered, on average, about 100,000 T cells per clinical donor. Eleven high schools in the Worcester region of the Western Cape, South Africa, served as enrollment sites for adolescents aged 12 to 18 years. Around 10 M. tuberculosis-infected adolescents and roughly ten uninfected adolescents were selected, with the two groups matched for age and sex. For the adolescents, PBMC were isolated by density centrifugation from freshly drawn heparinized blood and then cryopreserved. The immunoSEQ multiplex PCR assay was used to generate TCR libraries, with TCR-beta and/or TCR-alpha/delta assays applied to each sample. Amplified TCR libraries were sequenced on the Illumina high-throughput platform. On the authors' methods: Clustering and dimensionality reduction relied on pairwise TCRdist distances among GMM-specific receptors from T cells that were either sorted ex vivo or expanded in vitro. Each clinical repertoire received a mean NN-distance score, defined as the average TCRdist to the nearest 10% of tetramer-positive reference sequences. GEM TCR motif frequency was computed as the fraction of unique TCRs matching known GEM sequences by V/J usage and CDR3 length. Linear discriminant analysis with leave-one-out cross-validation, implemented in scikit-learn, was used to classify active tuberculosis. The clones in this table, taken by TCRdb from immuneACCESS, are in-frame only. Not every clone is retained; where verified, under half of the shortfall comes from an unresolved V gene, and the cause of the rest is unknown. V and J calls and clone size are copied from that table; D and trimming were computed from the DNA. This sample is represented by tens of thousands of clones; approximately 89% of them were singletons. Roughly 2% of the sample goes to the ten largest clones.

Trimming accounts for 4 bases at V and 2 bases at J, while the number of junction bases matched to no gene is 4. From the cysteine up to the phenylalanine, the CDR3 has a length of 15 residues. Only the CDR3 DNA is retained, 45 bases long and in frame from the first base. The germline V gene provides CDR1 MDHEN and CDR2 SYDVKM. Sequenced sample: PBMCs. This receptor was taken from a donor aged 5 to 30 with latent tuberculosis or without tuberculosis infection. The V and J genes are TRBV28 and TRBJ2-3; TRBD1 fits 9 bases in the junction. The nucleotide sequence reads as follows: TGTGCCAGCAGTTCCGGGACAGGGATCACAGATACGCAGTATTTT. Its translation reads: CASSSGTGITDTQYF.